This T cell receptor beta chain was profiled in a study of blood T cell repertoires in COVID-19. The Seattle patients, enrolled during active infection, were followed longitudinally. Generated by immunoSEQ multiplex PCR, the TCRdb table keeps only in-frame clones and is missing some. The sample has approximately 120,000 clones; around 83% are singletons. Germline V gene lookup returns CDR1 SGHRS and CDR2 YFSETQ. Trimming shortened V by 2 bases and J by 6 bases, and 12 bases separated the two germline ends. CDR3 length: 14 residues. The rearrangement links TRBV5-1 to TRBJ2-1, with D possibly matching TRBD1 (5 bases). Sequenced: peripheral blood. The receptor was isolated from a woman aged 80 or older with COVID-19, enrolled during active disease. CDR3 in amino acids: CASSLEQGSNEQFF. CDR3 coding DNA: TGCGCCAGCAGCTTAGAGCAGGGTTCCAATGAGCAGTTCTTC.